This is a list of T cell receptor beta chains from one sample in a study of T cell responses to AZD1222 COVID-19 vaccine. Using immunoSEQ multiplex PCR, the repertoire was profiled, and TCRdb retains in-frame clones only, with some absent. Of 120,000 to 150,000 clones listed, roughly nine tenths are singletons. This sample comprised peripheral blood, obtained on day 0 of AZD1222 vaccination. The receptors originated from an adult in good health. Each CDR3 is given with its conserved first and last residue. A D gene is named only where the DNA matches it firmly. Clone size is given for some rows only: seen once, a few or many times, or a class if the clone is expanded.

D gene: TRBD1; CDR3 length: 16; V gene: TRBV18; clone size: .; J gene: TRBJ2-1; CDR3 DNA: TGTGCCAGCTCACCACGTGGGACAGGGGGAAACAATGAGCAGTTCTTC; CDR3 protein: CASSPRGTGGNNEQFF
D gene: .; CDR3 length: 14; V gene: TRBV7-2; clone size: .; J gene: TRBJ2-7; CDR3 DNA: TGTGCCAGCAGCTGGATAGCCGCGCGGGACGAGCAGTACTTC; CDR3 protein: CASSWIAARDEQYF
D gene: .; CDR3 length: 14; V gene: TRBV12-5; clone size: few; J gene: TRBJ2-7; CDR3 DNA: TGTGCTAGTGGTTACCACCCCGCCTCCTACGAGCAGTACTTC; CDR3 protein: CASGYHPASYEQYF
D gene: .; CDR3 length: 12; V gene: TRBV24-1; clone size: .; J gene: TRBJ2-7; CDR3 DNA: TGTGCCACCACCCCCGGAGACTACGAGCAGTACTTC; CDR3 protein: CATTPGDYEQYF
D gene: .; CDR3 length: 13; V gene: TRBV28; clone size: once; J gene: TRBJ1-3; CDR3 DNA: TGTGCCAGCAGTTTGTTGACCCGAGAGACCATATATTTT; CDR3 protein: CASSLLTRETIYF
D gene: .; CDR3 length: 13; V gene: TRBV29-1; clone size: .; J gene: TRBJ1-6; CDR3 DNA: TGCAGCGTCCAGAACGGTCTTACTTCACCCCTCCACTTT; CDR3 protein: CSVQNGLTSPLHF
D gene: TRBD1; CDR3 length: 14; V gene: TRBV4-2; clone size: .; J gene: TRBJ1-4; CDR3 DNA: TGTGCCAGCAGCCGAGGACAGGACTCCGAAAAACTGTTTTTT; CDR3 protein: CASSRGQDSEKLFF
D gene: .; CDR3 length: 16; V gene: TRBV7-2; clone size: few; J gene: TRBJ1-3; CDR3 DNA: TGTGCCAGCAGCTTAGGTGGGGTCCTCTCTGGAAACACCATATATTTT; CDR3 protein: CASSLGGVLSGNTIYF
D gene: TRBD1; CDR3 length: 15; V gene: TRBV27; clone size: .; J gene: TRBJ1-1; CDR3 DNA: TGTGCCAGCAGTTTACAGGGGGCGAGTAGGACTGAAGCTTTCTTT; CDR3 protein: CASSLQGASRTEAFF
D gene: .; CDR3 length: 13; V gene: TRBV5-1; clone size: .; J gene: TRBJ1-1; CDR3 DNA: TGCGCCAGCAGCCTTTGGGGGGACACTGAAGCTTTCTTT; CDR3 protein: CASSLWGDTEAFF
D gene: .; CDR3 length: 13; V gene: TRBV7-9; clone size: once; J gene: TRBJ2-1; CDR3 DNA: TGTGCCAGCAGTACGACATCCTACAATGAGCAGTTCTTC; CDR3 protein: CASSTTSYNEQFF
D gene: .; CDR3 length: 16; V gene: TRBV4-3; clone size: .; J gene: TRBJ1-4; CDR3 DNA: TGCGCCAGCAGCCAACAGGGACACTCGCGAATTGGGGGGCTGTTTTTT; CDR3 protein: CASSQQGHSRIGGLFF
D gene: .; CDR3 length: 12; V gene: TRBV2; clone size: .; J gene: TRBJ2-2; CDR3 DNA: TGTGCCAGCAGTGATCTCACCGGGGAGCTGTTTTTT; CDR3 protein: CASSDLTGELFF
D gene: .; CDR3 length: 14; V gene: TRBV9; clone size: .; J gene: TRBJ1-5; CDR3 DNA: TGTGCCAGCAGCGTAGGGCCAGGGGTTCAGCCCCAGCATTTT; CDR3 protein: CASSVGPGVQPQHF
D gene: TRBD1; CDR3 length: 16; V gene: TRBV10-1; clone size: .; J gene: TRBJ1-5; CDR3 DNA: TGCCCTGGCGGGACAGGGGGCGAATGGGGCAATCAGCCCCAGCATTTT; CDR3 protein: CPGGTGGEWGNQPQHF
D gene: .; CDR3 length: 15; V gene: TRBV29-1; clone size: .; J gene: TRBJ2-7; CDR3 DNA: TGCAGCGTTGAAGTCGGAGCGGCCGAGCGGCACGAGCAGTACTTC; CDR3 protein: CSVEVGAAERHEQYF
D gene: TRBD2; CDR3 length: 16; V gene: TRBV28; clone size: .; J gene: TRBJ2-1; CDR3 DNA: TGTGCCAGCAGTGCCTATAGCGGGAGGTACTACAATGAGCAGTTCTTC; CDR3 protein: CASSAYSGRYYNEQFF
D gene: TRBD1; CDR3 length: 16; V gene: TRBV6-6; clone size: .; J gene: TRBJ1-2; CDR3 DNA: TGTGCCAGCAGTTTCCCCCAGGGGGCAGGCAACTATGGCTACACCTTC; CDR3 protein: CASSFPQGAGNYGYTF
D gene: .; CDR3 length: 14; V gene: TRBV18; clone size: .; J gene: TRBJ1-5; CDR3 DNA: TGTGCCAGCTCACCAGCAGGGAGAGATCAGCCCCAGCATTTT; CDR3 protein: CASSPAGRDQPQHF
D gene: .; CDR3 length: 14; V gene: TRBV28; clone size: once; J gene: TRBJ1-2; CDR3 DNA: TGTGCCAGCAGTCCCTCGGCCTTCTTCTATGGCTACACCTTC; CDR3 protein: CASSPSAFFYGYTF
D gene: .; CDR3 length: 18; V gene: TRBV7-6; clone size: .; J gene: TRBJ2-1; CDR3 DNA: TGTGCCAGCAGCTTAGTACCGGGGGGCGGGAGAACCTACAATGAGCAGTTCTTC; CDR3 protein: CASSLVPGGGRTYNEQFF
D gene: TRBD1; CDR3 length: 12; V gene: TRBV28; clone size: .; J gene: TRBJ2-7; CDR3 DNA: TGTGCCAGCAGCCCGGACAGGGACGAGCAGTACTTC; CDR3 protein: CASSPDRDEQYF
D gene: .; CDR3 length: 13; V gene: TRBV14; clone size: .; J gene: TRBJ1-1; CDR3 DNA: TGTGCCAGCAGCCCGTCGCTTAACACTGAAGCTTTCTTT; CDR3 protein: CASSPSLNTEAFF
D gene: .; CDR3 length: 13; V gene: TRBV2; clone size: .; J gene: TRBJ1-6; CDR3 DNA: TGTGCCAGCAGTGTGCAGTATAATTCACCCCTCCACTTT; CDR3 protein: CASSVQYNSPLHF
D gene: .; CDR3 length: 15; V gene: TRBV28; clone size: .; J gene: TRBJ2-2; CDR3 DNA: TGTGCCAGCAGTGCCGGGTCTCAAGGCACCGGGGAGCTGTTTTTT; CDR3 protein: CASSAGSQGTGELFF
D gene: .; CDR3 length: 13; V gene: TRBV14; clone size: .; J gene: TRBJ2-7; CDR3 DNA: TGTGCCAGCAGCCGGGACTCGCACGGCGAGCAGTACTTC; CDR3 protein: CASSRDSHGEQYF
D gene: .; CDR3 length: 14; V gene: TRBV11-2; clone size: .; J gene: TRBJ1-3; CDR3 DNA: TGTGCCAGCACCTCTACTACGAGGAGTGACACCATATATTTT; CDR3 protein: CASTSTTRSDTIYF
D gene: .; CDR3 length: 13; V gene: TRBV7-3; clone size: once; J gene: TRBJ1-6; CDR3 DNA: TGTGCCAGCAGTCAACAGCCTATTTCACCCCTCCACTTT; CDR3 protein: CASSQQPISPLHF
D gene: .; CDR3 length: 16; V gene: TRBV10-2; clone size: once; J gene: TRBJ1-6; CDR3 DNA: TGCGCCAGCAGTGAAGGGACACACCTCTATAATTCACCCCTCCACTTT; CDR3 protein: CASSEGTHLYNSPLHF